This entry describes one TCR beta chain. As yet, its antigen is unknown. The data originate from a study of cytomegalovirus exposure and HLA in healthy donors. Germline CDR1 reads SGHDT; CDR2 reads YYEEEE. The length of the CDR3 is 15 residues. V dropped 3 bases and J dropped 4; count of bases not matched to a gene: 6. Study-level points and caveats: Within the data, a cluster of highly shared sequence variants was likely a sequencing artifact. Later analysis identified about 17,000 TCR beta sequences associated with HLA alleles, using a false discovery rate threshold of 0.05. Researchers reported that a few CMV-associated chains were confirmed in vitro as CMV antigen-specific.

PCR primers comprised 60 Vbeta and 13 Jbeta primers. Using immunoSEQ multiplex PCR, the repertoire was profiled, and TCRdb retains in-frame clones only, with some absent. The table lists about 160,000 clones, 77% of them singletons. The source is a man aged 25 to 40 in good health and CMV-seropositive. The rearrangement uses TRBV5-6 and TRBJ1-5, with TRBD1 matching over 8 bases. Sequencing was performed on PBMCs. The CDR3 nucleotides read TGTGCCAGCAGCTACGGGACAGGTCCGAATCAGCCCCAGCATTTT. Residues: CASSYGTGPNQPQHF.